The next 22 T cell receptor beta chains were all read from a single sample in a study of blood T cell repertoires in COVID-19. The table came from immunoSEQ multiplex PCR; TCRdb's copy has only in-frame clones and leaves some out. Of more than 200,000 clones in the sample, roughly 80% were seen once. Sequences were obtained from peripheral blood. The receptors originated from a man aged 55 to 70 with acute or convalescent COVID-19.

This sequence joins TRBV5-1 and TRBJ2-5; 9 bases line up with TRBD2. Germline loops: CDR1 SGHRS, CDR2 YFSETQ. The CDR3 loop spans 14 amino acids. The V gene end was trimmed by 4 bases and the J gene end by 4 bases; junction bases not matched to a gene: 5. The CDR3 sequence is CASSIGTSPETQYF. The CDR3 region has the DNA TGCGCCAGCAGCATCGGGACTAGCCCAGAGACCCAGTACTTC.

This CDR3 reads CASSDQDWQETQYF. DNA of the CDR3: TGTGCCAGCAGTGACCAGGACTGGCAAGAGACCCAGTACTTC. The J gene is TRBJ2-5, the V gene TRBV2, with D possibly TRBD2 on 5 matching bases. CDR3 length equals 14 residues. The germline V gene has CDR1 SNHLY and CDR2 FYNNEI. V lost 3 bases and J 2 bases, leaving 10 bases between the germline ends. The variable domain in full, completed from reference TRBV2 and TRBJ2-5, reads EPEVTQTPSHQVTQMGQEVILRCVPISNHLYFYWYRQILGQKVEFLVSFYNNEISEKSEIFDDQFSVERPDGSNFTLKIRSTKLEDSAMYFCASSDQDWQETQYFGPGTRLLVL.

The chain joins TRBV5-6 to TRBJ1-3, with D perhaps TRBD1 (5 bases). Germline V gives CDR1 SGHDT, CDR2 YYEEEE. The length of the CDR3 is 17 residues. With 3 bases removed from V and 0 bases from J, the gap between germline ends came to 16 bases. As DNA, the CDR3 is TGTGCCAGCAGCTGGACACTACTACCAGACTCTGGAAACACCATATATTTT. Translated, it gives CASSWTLLPDSGNTIYF.

This chain joins TRBV18 and TRBJ1-2; no clear D gene. V lost 6 bases, J lost 2 bases, and 13 bases lay in between. CDR1 KGHSH and CDR2 LQKENI come from the germline V gene. The CDR3 length is 14 residues. CDR3 bases: TGTGCCAGCTCCGCCTCCCGGGAGAACTATGGCTACACCTTC. Amino acid sequence: CASSASRENYGYTF.

The chain links TRBV5-6 to TRBJ2-2; possibly TRBD1 for D (6 bases). This CDR3 spans 15 amino acids. Germline V gene data show CDR1 as SGHDT and CDR2 as YYEEEE. Deletions cut 4 bases from V and 3 bases from J, with 13 bases between. The CDR3 loop reads CASSTTGMHTGELFF. The CDR3 region has the DNA TGTGCCAGCAGCACTACAGGGATGCACACCGGGGAGCTGTTTTTT.

J is TRBJ1-4 and V is TRBV18, with 8 positions matching TRBD1. The V segment lost 1 base and the J segment 8 bases; nucleotides outside the gene matches: 9. Germline V gene lookup returns CDR1 KGHSH and CDR2 LQKENI. The CDR3 has 16 amino acids. CDR3 sequence reads: CASSPRTGGREEKLFF. The CDR3 DNA follows: TGTGCCAGCTCACCACGCACAGGGGGACGGGAAGAAAAACTGTTTTTT.

J is TRBJ2-5 and V is TRBV30, with 12 bases fitting TRBD2. This CDR3 contains 17 residues. CDR1 and CDR2 from the germline V gene are GTSNPN and SVGIG (reference sequence). Trimming at V came to 4 bases and at J to 5 bases, leaving 14 bases not matched to a gene. CDR3 amino acids: CAWTDGASGGARETQYF. CDR3 nucleotides: TGTGCCTGGACAGATGGGGCTAGCGGGGGGGCCCGGGAGACCCAGTACTTC. The full variable domain, with the rest looked up from reference TRBV30 and TRBJ2-5, is SQTIHQWPATLVQPVGSPLSLECTVEGTSNPNLYWYRQAAGRGLQLLFYSVGIGQISSEVPQNLSASRPQDRQFILSSKKLLLSDSGFYLCAWTDGASGGARETQYFGPGTRLLVL.

This clone appeared once. This chain joins TRBV3-1 (or the pseudogene TRBV3-2) and TRBJ1-2, with 12 bases lining up with TRBD1. CDR3 length: 16 residues. Trimming cost V 1 base and J 8 bases; bases outside gene matches: 8. CDR1 and CDR2 from the germline V gene are LGHDT and YNNKEL (reference sequence). Here the CDR3 reads CASSQAGTGGVGGYTF. CDR3 DNA: TGTGCCAGCAGCCAAGCCGGGACAGGGGGCGTCGGAGGCTACACCTTC.

This chain connects TRBV18 to TRBJ1-2, with D perhaps TRBD1 (5 bases). This CDR3 has 14 residues. Germline V gene sequence: CDR1 KGHSH, CDR2 LQKENI. Trimming pared 3 bases from V and 2 bases from J, leaving 10 bases between. The CDR3 protein is CASSPTGGNYGYTF. In nucleotides, the CDR3 is TGTGCCAGCTCACCGACCGGGGGGAACTATGGCTACACCTTC.

This chain links TRBV18 with TRBJ2-7; D is unclear. The CDR3 contains 13 residues. With 5 bases removed from V and 6 bases from J, the gap between germline ends came to 14 bases. The germline CDR1 and CDR2 sequences are KGHSH and LQKENI. CDR3 nucleotides: TGTGCCAGCTCAGCGACACCGCCCGCCGAGCAGTACTTC. Its translation is CASSATPPAEQYF.

The sample holds a few counts of this clone. The chain combines TRBV6-5 with TRBJ2-7, with 10 bases identical to TRBD1. V dropped 6 bases and J dropped 5; count of bases not matched to a gene: 10. CDR1 is MNHEY and CDR2 is SVGAGI in the germline V gene. CDR3 length: 15 residues. The CDR3 nucleotides read TGTGCCAGCAGCCGTAGAGGGACAGGGGAGAACGAGCAGTACTTC. Translating it yields CASSRRGTGENEQYF.

The J gene is TRBJ2-2, the V gene TRBV7-9, with 8 bases that match TRBD1. Germline V gene lookup returns CDR1 SEHNR and CDR2 FQNEAQ (reference sequence). The CDR3 loop spans 15 amino acids. The V gene end was trimmed by 5 bases and the J gene end by 4 bases; junction bases not matched to a gene: 6. The CDR3 nucleotides are TGTGCCAGCAGCACCGGACAGGGAGGCACCGGGGAGCTGTTTTTT. Translation: CASSTGQGGTGELFF.

The chain uses TRBV4-1 and TRBJ2-1; 9 bases agree with TRBD1. Per germline, CDR1 MGHRA and CDR2 YSYEKL. V trimming: 4 bases; J trimming: 8 bases; junction bases outside the gene matches: 9. The CDR3 is 15 residues long. The CDR3 region has the DNA TGCGCCAGCAGCCCTTCCGGGACAGGGTACGATGAGCAGTTCTTC. Its translation: CASSPSGTGYDEQFF.

The chain recombines TRBV2 with TRBJ2-3; TRBD1 aligns across 7 bases. Germline V gene lookup returns CDR1 SNHLY and CDR2 FYNNEI. This CDR3 is 16 amino acids long. With 3 bases clipped from V and 2 bases from J, the junction kept 8 bases outside the gene matches. The CDR3 nucleotides are TGTGCCAGCAGTGACCAGACAGGGTCCCTCACAGATACGCAGTATTTT. This translates into CASSDQTGSLTDTQYF.

This rearrangement joins TRBV5-6 to TRBJ1-1, with 8 nucleotides matching TRBD1. This CDR3 comprises 15 residues. Germline V gives CDR1 SGHDT, CDR2 YYEEEE. The J segment lost 1 base and the V segment lost 0 bases, leaving 2 bases of the junction unmatched. The CDR3 DNA sequence: TGTGCCAGCAGCTTGGCCGGGACAGGGAACACTGAAGCTTTCTTT. Translated: CASSLAGTGNTEAFF. The whole variable domain, filled in from reference TRBV5-6 and TRBJ1-1, reads DAGVTQSPTHLIKTRGQQVTLRCSPKSGHDTVSWYQQALGQGPQFIFQYYEEEERQRGNFPDRFSGHQFPNYSSELNVNALLLGDSALYLCASSLAGTGNTEAFFGQGTRLTVV.

This chain links TRBV5-8 with TRBJ2-4; 8 bases fit TRBD1. Germline V lookup: CDR1 SGHTS, CDR2 YDEGEE. With V trimmed by 5 bases and J by 0 bases, 10 bases remained unmatched. The CDR3 spans 17 residues. The CDR3 sequence: CASSFDRGPGAKNIQYF. The DNA of the CDR3 is TGTGCCAGCAGTTTCGACAGGGGCCCGGGAGCCAAAAACATTCAGTACTTC.

This chain's CDR3 is CASSYWQDTEAFF. The CDR3 DNA reads as TGTGCCAGCAGTTATTGGCAAGACACTGAAGCTTTCTTT. The chain employs TRBV6-5 and TRBJ1-1; no clear D gene. V lost 3 bases to trimming and J lost 3 bases, with 8 bases between them. The germline gives CDR1 MNHEY, CDR2 SVGAGI. This CDR3 contains 13 residues.

The chain recombines TRBV21-1 with TRBJ2-7; the D call of TRBD1 is as the table states it, not checked on the DNA. TRBV21-1 is a pseudogene locus. This CDR3 contains 14 residues. CDR3 residues: CASSVRDRVHEQYF. CDR3 in DNA: TGTGCCAGCAGCGTCCGGGACAGGGTTCACGAGCAGTACTTC.

V and J are TRBV7-9 and TRBJ1-2, with 7 bases aligning to TRBD1. With V trimmed by 4 bases and J by 5 bases, 7 bases remained unmatched. This CDR3 comprises 14 residues. The germline gives CDR1 SEHNR, CDR2 FQNEAQ (reference sequence). In DNA, the CDR3 is TGTGCCAGCAGCTCCCGCGGGACAGCATATGGCTACACCTTC. Translation: CASSSRGTAYGYTF. The variable domain in full, with the rest retrieved from reference TRBV7-9 and TRBJ1-2, is DTGVSQNPRHKITKRGQNVTFRCDPISEHNRLYWYRQTLGQGPEFLTYFQNEAQLEKSRLLSDRFSAERPKGSFSTLEIQRTEQGDSAMYLCASSSRGTAYGYTFGSGTRLTVV.

The chain is built from TRBV6-4 and TRBJ2-3, with 10 bases identical to TRBD1. CDR1 is MRHNA and CDR2 is SNTAGT in the germline V gene. The CDR3 spans 14 residues. The ends lost 6 bases at V and 3 bases at J; junction bases unmatched: 3. The DNA of the CDR3 is TGTGCCAGCAGACCGGGACAGGGGACAGATACGCAGTATTTT. Translated: CASRPGQGTDTQYF.

The rearrangement joins TRBV6-5 to TRBJ2-1, with D possibly TRBD1 on 6 matching bases. The CDR3 length is 15 residues. From germline, CDR1 is MNHEY and CDR2 SVGAGI. The V end was cut by 1 base, the J end by 9 bases, with 16 bases between. The CDR3 DNA sequence: TGTGCCAGCAGTTACTACCAGGGGTTTGTCGGTGAGCAGTTCTTC. It translates to CASSYYQGFVGEQFF.

This chain uses TRBV11-2 with TRBJ2-7; D is uncertain. Trimming stripped 4 bases from V and 2 bases from J, with 9 bases between. The germline CDR1 and CDR2 sequences are SGHAT and FQNNGV. This CDR3 region has 13 residues. The CDR3 is CASSSLLPYEQYF. The CDR3 DNA reads TGTGCCAGCAGCTCCCTTCTTCCCTACGAGCAGTACTTC.